This T cell receptor (beta chain) was documented in a study of hypomethylating agent response in myelodysplastic syndrome. On the study more broadly: Of the myelodysplastic syndrome patients, under ten were male, 2 female. With a mean age of 72.2 +/- 6.3 years, patients were most commonly cytogenetically diploid. Notes on the study in general: After treatment, novel clonotypes emerged more in responders, contracted ones more in non-responders.

J lost 5 bases, V lost 10 bases, and 6 bases had no gene match. The CDR3 spans 12 residues. Bulk bone marrow was analyzed without sorting T-cell subsets. Some clones are missing from TCRdb's copy, which holds only in-frame ones; the method was immunoSEQ multiplex PCR. Of thousands of clones listed, roughly 80% are singletons. This clone was counted between two and nine times. What it binds is unknown. This sequence joins TRBV5-7 and TRBJ1-2; 9 bases match TRBD1. TRBV5-7 is identified as an open reading frame with a role that is uncertain. Material: bone marrow, obtained before or after starting hypomethylating agent treatment for myelodysplastic syndrome (not recorded which). This clonotype originated in a human donor with myelodysplastic syndrome. CDR3: CALQGAGYGYTF. CDR3 sequence (DNA): TGTGCCTTACAGGGGGCGGGATATGGCTACACCTTC.